A single T cell receptor beta chain is shown here with its context. Antigen unknown. This sample is drawn from a study of response to subunit inactivated influenza vaccine. Findings and caveats of the study: That few new T cells are recruited by each seasonal influenza vaccination was the authors' suggestion.

The CDR3 consists of 15 residues. The V gene's germline CDR1 is MDHEN and CDR2 SYDVKM. V lost 2 bases, J lost 3 bases, and 4 bases stayed unmatched. MiXCR, run by TCRdb on the RT-PCR reads, gives a single entry per CDR3 protein. The data show around 750,000 distinct CDR3 sequences, around 21% seen once. The source material was PBMCs from blood, sampled about 5 days after vaccination. V usage is TRBV28 and J usage is TRBJ2-7; 10 bases are a match to TRBD2. This receptor was obtained from a man aged 50-59 years who received an inactivated influenza vaccine. DNA for the CDR3: TGTGCCAGCAGTTTAAGGTCTAGCGGGAGCTACGAGCAGTACTTC. As protein: CASSLRSSGSYEQYF.